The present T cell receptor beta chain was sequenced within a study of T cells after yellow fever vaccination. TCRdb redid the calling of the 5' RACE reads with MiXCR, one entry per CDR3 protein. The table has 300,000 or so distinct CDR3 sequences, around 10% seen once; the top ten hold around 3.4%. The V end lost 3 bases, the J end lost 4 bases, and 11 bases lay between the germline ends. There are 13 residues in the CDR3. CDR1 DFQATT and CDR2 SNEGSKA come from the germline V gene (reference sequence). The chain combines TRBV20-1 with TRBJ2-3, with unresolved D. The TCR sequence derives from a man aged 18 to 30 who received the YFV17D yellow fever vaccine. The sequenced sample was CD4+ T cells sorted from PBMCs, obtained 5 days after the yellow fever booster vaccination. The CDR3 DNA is TGCAGTGCTAGTTTTAATTCGGCAGATACGCAGTATTTT. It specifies CSASFNSADTQYF.